These 29 T cell receptor beta chains came from one sample sequenced in a study of post-analysis software for immune sequencing data. Study conclusions and caveats: Several TRBV segments (TRBV5-6, TRBV5-1 and TRBV20-1 among them) occurred more frequently in patients than in controls.

Their target antigens are unknown. Unique molecular identifiers had been added to the TCR beta cDNA libraries. TCRdb called the PCR reads again in MiXCR, with one record for every CDR3 protein. The repertoire includes about 540,000 distinct CDR3 sequences, about a third of them detected once, and less than 6% sits in the top ten. The sequenced sample consisted of blood. The source is a girl aged 2 to 17 with multiple sclerosis.

This clonotype appeared a few times. V gene TRBV9 combines with J gene TRBJ1-6; no definite D call. There are 13 residues in the CDR3. Deletions cut 1 base from V and 7 bases from J, with 6 bases between. Germline CDR1 reads SGDLS; CDR2 reads YYNGEE. The CDR3 nucleotides are TGTGCCAGCAGCGTAAATCAGAATTCACCCCTCCACTTT. Translating gives CASSVNQNSPLHF.

The rearrangement joins TRBV4-1 to TRBJ1-5; D gene uncertain. Germline-derived CDR1 and CDR2 are MGHRA and YSYEKL. The CDR3 is made up of 13 amino acids. The V and J ends lost 4 bases and 9 bases respectively, with 13 bases between them. CDR3 protein: CASSPAPGRPQHF. In DNA form, the CDR3 reads TGCGCCAGCAGCCCGGCTCCTGGAAGGCCCCAGCATTTT.

There are many counts of this clonotype. The rearrangement links TRBV20-1 to TRBJ1-2; D perhaps matches TRBD1 (5 bases). The length of the CDR3 is 13 residues. From germline, CDR1 is DFQATT and CDR2 SNEGSKA (reference sequence). Trimming cost V 3 bases and J 2 bases, with 10 bases left between them. The CDR3 loop is CSASPTGNYGYTF. CDR3 nucleotide sequence: TGCAGTGCTAGCCCTACAGGCAACTATGGCTACACCTTC.

The DNA of the CDR3 is TGTGCCAGCAGGGGGGTCGCCACCATAGCCAAAAACATTCAGTACTTC. Translating gives CASRGVATIAKNIQYF. The chain employs TRBV12-3 or TRBV12-4 and TRBJ2-4; the D gene could be TRBD1 or TRBD2 (5 bases each). There are 16 residues in the CDR3. Trimming pared 6 bases from V and 0 bases from J, leaving 15 bases between.

The chain employs TRBV20-1 and TRBJ2-3; tentatively, D is TRBD2 (6 bases). The germline V gene has CDR1 DFQATT and CDR2 SNEGSKA (reference sequence). Trimming cost V 5 bases and J 2 bases, with 20 bases left between them. The CDR3 has 16 amino acids. The CDR3 DNA reads as TGCAGTGCTTCACCCGTGGGGCGGGGCTACACAGATACGCAGTATTTT. Translated, it gives CSASPVGRGYTDTQYF.

The genes are TRBV6-6 and TRBJ1-1; D perhaps matches TRBD1 (6 bases). Germline CDR1 MNHNY, CDR2 SVGAGI (reference sequence). V lost 3 bases, J lost 4 bases, and 15 bases lay in between. The CDR3 totals 15 residues. In nucleotides, the CDR3 is TGTGCCAGCAGTTATTCCCAGGGGTTGAGCACTGAAGCTTTCTTT. Translated: CASSYSQGLSTEAFF.

J is TRBJ2-4 and V is TRBV9; 14 bases line up with TRBD2. With 2 bases clipped from V and 7 bases from J, the junction kept 8 bases outside the gene matches. Germline lookup yields CDR1 SGDLS and CDR2 YYNGEE. This CDR3 region has 17 residues. The CDR3 reads CASSVGTSGSGSNIQYF. CDR3 bases: TGTGCCAGCAGCGTTGGGACTAGCGGGAGCGGGTCGAACATTCAGTACTTC. The whole variable domain, remainder taken from reference TRBV9 and TRBJ2-4, is DSGVTQTPKHLITATGQRVTLRCSPRSGDLSVYWYQQSLDQGLQFLIQYYNGEERAKGNILERFSAQQFPDLHSELNLSSLELGDSALYFCASSVGTSGSGSNIQYFGAGTRLSVL.

This chain joins TRBV7-2 and TRBJ1-1; the D is unclear. Germline V lookup: CDR1 SGHTA, CDR2 FQGNSA. The CDR3 sequence is 14 residues long. Trimming removed 6 bases at V and 2 bases at J, with 13 bases between. The CDR3 loop is CASSRRTGNTEAFF. In DNA form, the CDR3 reads TGTGCCAGCAGTCGCCGGACGGGAAACACTGAAGCTTTCTTT.

The V and J genes are TRBV12-3 or TRBV12-4 and TRBJ1-1; D not certain. This CDR3 comprises 14 residues. V was trimmed by 2 bases and J by 4 bases, leaving 11 bases between them. CDR3: CASSLIAGSTEAFF. The CDR3, as DNA: TGTGCCAGCAGTTTAATTGCGGGGTCCACTGAAGCTTTCTTT.

This clonotype was seen a handful of times. J is TRBJ2-1 and V is TRBV12-3 or TRBV12-4; D gene uncertain. The CDR3 consists of 14 residues. Between the trimmed V and J ends, which lost 5 bases and 4 bases, there was a span of 12 bases. The CDR3 DNA is TGTGCCAGCAGTCCCCCCTCCCAATACAATGAGCAGTTCTTC. Amino acid sequence: CASSPPSQYNEQFF.

The chain employs TRBV2 and TRBJ1-1, with D perhaps TRBD1 (6 bases). V shed 8 bases and J shed 0 bases, with 13 bases lying between them. This CDR3 contains 14 residues. Germline values: CDR1 SNHLY, CDR2 FYNNEI. The CDR3 nucleotides read TGTGCCAGCGGACGGACAGTCGTGAACACTGAAGCTTTCTTT. Translating it yields CASGRTVVNTEAFF. The entire variable domain, with the rest obtained from reference TRBV2 and TRBJ1-1, is as follows: EPEVTQTPSHQVTQMGQEVILRCVPISNHLYFYWYRQILGQKVEFLVSFYNNEISEKSEIFDDQFSVERPDGSNFTLKIRSTKLEDSAMYFCASGRTVVNTEAFFGQGTRLTVV.

This clonotype was recorded many times. The chain recombines TRBV29-1 with TRBJ1-2, with TRBD1 as a possible D gene (6 bases). Germline CDR1 reads SQVTM; CDR2 reads ANQGSEA. The CDR3 runs to 14 residues. Trimming removed 4 bases from V and 8 bases from J, with 20 bases in between. CDR3: CSVAGGGARFGYTF. CDR3 in DNA: TGCAGCGTTGCTGGGGGGGGCGCGAGGTTCGGCTACACCTTC.

The chain carries TRBV29-1 and TRBJ2-2; 7 bases line up with TRBD1. The CDR3 is 13 residues long. J was trimmed by 6 bases and V by 5 bases; bases with no gene match: 6. Germline CDR1 and CDR2: SQVTM and ANQGSEA. The CDR3 DNA sequence: TGCAGCGTTATGACAGGGCAACCCGGGGAGCTGTTTTTT. Translated: CSVMTGQPGELFF.

There are a few counts of this clonotype. The V gene is TRBV20-1, the J gene TRBJ2-1, with TRBD1 matching over 9 bases. Trimming cost V 3 bases and J 9 bases; bases outside gene matches: 18. There are 17 residues in the CDR3. The germline V gene encodes CDR1 DFQATT and CDR2 SNEGSKA (reference sequence). Here the CDR3 reads CSARGRTGAKGESEQFF. CDR3 DNA sequence: TGCAGTGCTAGGGGAAGGACAGGGGCGAAGGGGGAAAGTGAGCAGTTCTTC.

A few counts support this clonotype. The V and J genes are TRBV18 and TRBJ1-1; possibly TRBD1 for D (6 bases). Germline V lookup: CDR1 KGHSH, CDR2 LQKENI. V was shortened by 3 bases and J by 5 bases, with 16 bases between the two germline ends. This CDR3 is 15 amino acids long. DNA for the CDR3: TGTGCCAGCTCACCCTTACAGGGAGGAAGGACTGAAGCTTTCTTT. It yields the protein CASSPLQGGRTEAFF.

This clonotype was detected a few times. The chain has TRBV18 and TRBJ2-3, with TRBD2 as a possible D gene (5 bases). The CDR3 spans 14 residues. The V gene's germline CDR1 is KGHSH and CDR2 LQKENI. Trimming cost V 4 bases and J 3 bases, with 11 bases left between them. CDR3 nucleotide sequence: TGTGCCAGCTCACGCGATTCGGGGACAGATACGCAGTATTTT. This sequence encodes CASSRDSGTDTQYF.

The genes are TRBV20-1 and TRBJ2-1; 11 bases line up with TRBD1. This CDR3 has 13 amino acids. Germline V gene sequence: CDR1 DFQATT, CDR2 SNEGSKA (reference sequence). The CDR3 DNA reads as TGCAGCGGGGACAGGGGGTCCTACAATGAGCAGTTCTTC. It is translated as CSGDRGSYNEQFF.

In its sample, this clonotype was seen a few times. The chain combines TRBV7-2 with TRBJ2-7, with TRBD1 as a possible D gene (5 bases). Trimming cost V 2 bases and J 3 bases, with 11 bases left between them. The CDR3 has 14 amino acids. Germline CDR1 and CDR2: SGHTA and FQGNSA. The CDR3 bases are TGTGCCAGCAGCTTAACTTCCCAGGGCTACGAGCAGTACTTC. Translation: CASSLTSQGYEQYF.

The chain couples TRBV7-2 to TRBJ1-6, with D uncertain. This CDR3 spans 12 amino acids. Germline CDR1 SGHTA, CDR2 FQGNSA. Trimming left V 4 bases short and J 11 bases short, with 9 bases between. CDR3 coding DNA: TGTGCCAGCAGCTCCGCGTGGCCACCCCTCCACTTT. Its protein is CASSSAWPPLHF.

This sequence joins TRBV12-3 or TRBV12-4 and TRBJ1-1; perhaps TRBD1 as D (6 bases). V lost 0 bases, J lost 13 bases, and 15 bases lay in between. This CDR3 contains 13 residues. The CDR3 coding sequence is TGTGCCAGCAGTTTAGCGGGGGGGCAGGTTGGTTTCTTT. It encodes CASSLAGGQVGFF.

The genes are TRBV18 and TRBJ1-5, with 7 nucleotides matching TRBD1. CDR1 KGHSH and CDR2 LQKENI come from the germline V gene. CDR3 size: 16 residues. Trimming removed 4 bases from V and 0 bases from J; junction bases left unmatched: 6. The CDR3 loop reads CASSQIGQDSNQPQHF. CDR3 bases: TGTGCCAGCTCACAAATAGGACAGGATAGCAATCAGCCCCAGCATTTT.

A few counts support this clonotype. The chain is built from TRBV5-5 and TRBJ2-3; 8 bases match TRBD2. J was trimmed by 6 bases and V by 2 bases; bases with no gene match: 20. This CDR3 has 19 amino acids. Germline CDR1 and CDR2: SGHKS and YYEKEE (reference sequence). CDR3 sequence: CASSFRALERGSVGDTQYF. The CDR3 bases are TGTGCCAGCAGCTTTAGGGCCCTGGAGCGGGGGTCAGTCGGGGATACGCAGTATTTT. The full variable domain, in which reference TRBV5-5 and TRBJ2-3 provide the parts outside the CDR3, is DAGVTQSPTHLIKTRGQQVTLRCSPISGHKSVSWYQQVLGQGPQFIFQYYEKEERGRGNFPDRFSARQFPNYSSELNVNALLLGDSALYLCASSFRALERGSVGDTQYFGPGTRLTVL.

This chain links TRBV5-1 with TRBJ1-6, with D uncertain. The CDR3 spans 15 residues. CDR1 SGHRS and CDR2 YFSETQ come from the germline V gene. With 0 bases removed from V and 5 bases from J, the gap between germline ends came to 9 bases. CDR3 coding DNA: TGCGCCAGCAGCTTGGAGGGCGCTAATAATTCACCCCTCCACTTT. This codes for CASSLEGANNSPLHF.

This rearrangement joins TRBV9 to TRBJ2-3, with TRBD2 matching 11 bases. The V gene end was trimmed by 4 bases and the J gene end by 9 bases; junction bases not matched to a gene: 10. This CDR3 has 15 residues. Germline-derived CDR1 and CDR2 are SGDLS and YYNGEE. The CDR3 here is CASSQGTSGGLTQYF. The CDR3 DNA reads as TGTGCCAGCAGCCAAGGTACTAGCGGGGGACTGACGCAGTATTTT.

The J gene is TRBJ2-7, the V gene TRBV20-1, with 9 bases lining up with TRBD2. With 1 base clipped from V and 2 bases from J, the junction kept 6 bases outside the gene matches. The CDR3 length is 15 residues. Germline V CDR1 and CDR2: DFQATT, SNEGSKA (reference sequence). CDR3 region: CSARALAGGPYEQYF. CDR3 coding DNA: TGCAGTGCTAGAGCCCTCGCGGGGGGGCCCTACGAGCAGTACTTC.

This clonotype was observed a handful of times. The chain links TRBV19 to TRBJ2-7; D ambiguous. Trimming stripped 10 bases from V and 1 base from J, with 14 bases between. Germline CDR1 LNHDA, CDR2 SQIVND (reference sequence). The CDR3 extends over 13 amino acids. The chain's CDR3 is CATSPPASYEQYF. DNA of the CDR3: TGTGCCACGAGCCCCCCAGCGTCCTACGAGCAGTACTTC. The full variable domain, with the rest looked up from reference TRBV19 and TRBJ2-7, is DGGITQSPKYLFRKEGQNVTLSCEQNLNHDAMYWYRQDPGQGLRLIYYSQIVNDFQKGDIAEGYSVSREKKESFPLTVTSAQKNPTAFYLCATSPPASYEQYFGPGTRLTVT.

The genes are TRBV20-1 and TRBJ2-5; 9 bases map to TRBD2. The CDR3 totals 15 residues. J was trimmed by 1 base and V by 3 bases; bases with no gene match: 6. Per germline, CDR1 DFQATT and CDR2 SNEGSKA (reference sequence). The CDR3 coding sequence is TGCAGTGCTAGCAATAGCGGGGGCACCCAAGAGACCCAGTACTTC. Protein product: CSASNSGGTQETQYF.

This clonotype was detected a few times. The chain joins TRBV6-1 to TRBJ1-6; 7 bases align to TRBD1. The germline CDR1 and CDR2 sequences are MNHNS and SASEGT. This CDR3 contains 19 residues. V shed 7 bases, J shed 2 bases, and the junction held 17 bases outside the gene matches. CDR3 bases: TGTGCCAGCAACTCCCGGGACAGCTATCCGCTCCCCTATAATTCACCCCTCCACTTT. Its protein product is CASNSRDSYPLPYNSPLHF.

This clonotype was counted at least ten times. CDR3 in amino acids: CASSLSSGGARETQYF. CDR3 sequence (DNA): TGTGCCAGCAGTTTATCAAGTGGGGGGGCCCGAGAGACCCAGTACTTC. The chain carries TRBV12-3 or TRBV12-4 and TRBJ2-5, with D possibly TRBD2 on 7 matching bases. V lost 2 bases and J lost 4, with 17 bases in between. The length of the CDR3 is 16 residues.